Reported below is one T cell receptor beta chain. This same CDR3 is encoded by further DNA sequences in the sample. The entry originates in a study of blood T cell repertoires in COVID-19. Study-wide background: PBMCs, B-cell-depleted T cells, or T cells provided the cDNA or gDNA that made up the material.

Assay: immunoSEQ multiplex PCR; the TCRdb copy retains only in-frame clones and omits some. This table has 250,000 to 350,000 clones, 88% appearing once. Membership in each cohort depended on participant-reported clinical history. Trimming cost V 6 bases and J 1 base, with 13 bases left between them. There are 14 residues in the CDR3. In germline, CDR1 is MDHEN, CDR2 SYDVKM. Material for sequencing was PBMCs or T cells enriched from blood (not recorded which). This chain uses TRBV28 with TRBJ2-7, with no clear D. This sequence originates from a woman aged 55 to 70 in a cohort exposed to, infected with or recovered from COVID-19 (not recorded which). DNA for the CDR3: TGTGCCAGCAGCTCCCCACGGGTGTCCTACGAGCAGTACTTC. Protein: CASSSPRVSYEQYF.